The sequence of this TCR beta chain was determined in a study of T-cell reconstitution after alpha-beta-depleted transplantation in children. Study-wide findings and caveats: There were reportedly several hundred expanded graft clones from which alpha-beta T cells came about two months after transplant. A year had passed since transplant, and T-cell counts and diversity by then came mostly from newly produced T cells. The high TCRbeta diversity at day 60 in some patients came from surviving recipient T cells and thymic progenitors.

In the case of this clonotype: Its specificity is unknown.

This sample's TCRbeta library carried unique molecular identifier barcodes. From the PCR reads, TCRdb called clonotypes with MiXCR, one entry per CDR3 protein. This repertoire shows around 670,000 distinct CDR3 sequences, around 12% found once; its top ten account for 0.65% to 0.9%. The CDR3 has 15 residues. Germline V gene data show CDR1 as KGHSH and CDR2 as LQKENI. V shed 0 bases and J 4 bases; nucleotides not matched to a gene: 4. The chain recombines TRBV18 with TRBJ2-3; 7 bases agree with TRBD1. This specimen consisted of PBMCs, obtained before TCRalphabeta/CD19-depleted stem cell transplant. This sequence was found in a girl aged 2-10 years with congenital amegakaryocytic thrombocytopenia, due to receive a stem cell transplant. CDR3 in amino acids: CASSPPIQGADTQYF. The DNA for the CDR3 is TGTGCCAGCTCACCACCTATCCAGGGGGCAGATACGCAGTATTTT. Full variable domain (outside the CDR3, taken from reference TRBV18 and TRBJ2-3): NAGVMQNPRHLVRRRGQEARLRCSPMKGHSHVYWYRQLPEEGLKFMVYLQKENIIDESGMPKERFSAEFPKEGPSILRIQQVVRGDSAAYFCASSPPIQGADTQYFGPGTRLTVL.